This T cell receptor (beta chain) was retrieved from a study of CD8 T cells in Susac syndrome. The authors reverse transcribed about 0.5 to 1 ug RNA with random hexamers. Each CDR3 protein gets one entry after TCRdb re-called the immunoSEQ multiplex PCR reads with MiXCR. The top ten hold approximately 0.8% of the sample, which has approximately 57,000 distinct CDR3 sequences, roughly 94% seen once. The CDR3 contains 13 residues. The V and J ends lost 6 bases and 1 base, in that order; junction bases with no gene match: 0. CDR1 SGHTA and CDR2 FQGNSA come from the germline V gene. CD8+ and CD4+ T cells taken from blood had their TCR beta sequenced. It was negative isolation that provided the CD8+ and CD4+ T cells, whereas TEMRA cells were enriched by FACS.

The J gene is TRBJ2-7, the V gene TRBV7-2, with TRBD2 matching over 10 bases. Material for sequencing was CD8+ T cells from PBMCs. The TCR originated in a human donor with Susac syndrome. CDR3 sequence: CASRAGGSYEQYF. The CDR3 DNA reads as TGTGCCAGCAGAGCGGGGGGGTCCTACGAGCAGTACTTC.